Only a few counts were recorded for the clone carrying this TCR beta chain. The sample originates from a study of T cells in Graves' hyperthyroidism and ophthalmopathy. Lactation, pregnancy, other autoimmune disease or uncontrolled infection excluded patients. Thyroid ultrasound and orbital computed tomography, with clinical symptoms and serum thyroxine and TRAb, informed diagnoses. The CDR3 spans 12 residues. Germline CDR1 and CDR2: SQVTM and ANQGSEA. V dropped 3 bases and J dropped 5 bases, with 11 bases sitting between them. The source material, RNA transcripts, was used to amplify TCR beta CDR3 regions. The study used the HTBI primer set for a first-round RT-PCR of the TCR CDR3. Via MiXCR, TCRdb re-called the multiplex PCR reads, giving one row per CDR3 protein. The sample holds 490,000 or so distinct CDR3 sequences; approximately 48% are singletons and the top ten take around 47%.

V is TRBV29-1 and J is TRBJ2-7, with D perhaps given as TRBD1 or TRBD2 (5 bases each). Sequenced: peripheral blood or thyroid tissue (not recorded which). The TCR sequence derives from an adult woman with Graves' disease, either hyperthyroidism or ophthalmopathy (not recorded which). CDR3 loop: CSVDGGGNEQYF. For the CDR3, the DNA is TGCAGCGTTGATGGTGGGGGAAACGAGCAGTACTTC.